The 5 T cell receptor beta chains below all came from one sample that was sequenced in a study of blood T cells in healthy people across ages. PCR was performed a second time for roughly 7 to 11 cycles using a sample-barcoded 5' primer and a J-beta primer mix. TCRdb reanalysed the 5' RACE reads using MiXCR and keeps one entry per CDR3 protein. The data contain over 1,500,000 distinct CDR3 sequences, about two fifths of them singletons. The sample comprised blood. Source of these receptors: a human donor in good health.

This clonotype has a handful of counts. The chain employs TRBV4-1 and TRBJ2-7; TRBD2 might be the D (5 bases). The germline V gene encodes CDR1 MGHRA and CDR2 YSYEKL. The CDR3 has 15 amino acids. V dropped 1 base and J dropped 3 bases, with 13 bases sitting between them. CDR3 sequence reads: CASSQGTGRLYEQYF. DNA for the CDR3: TGCGCCAGCAGCCAAGGGACTGGCAGACTCTACGAGCAGTACTTC.

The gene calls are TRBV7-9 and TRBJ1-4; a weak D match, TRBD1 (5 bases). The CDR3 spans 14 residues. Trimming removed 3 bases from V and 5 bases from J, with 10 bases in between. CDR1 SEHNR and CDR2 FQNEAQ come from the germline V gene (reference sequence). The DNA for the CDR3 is TGTGCCAGCAGCTTTAGGGCAGGGAATGAAAAACTGTTTTTT. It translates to CASSFRAGNEKLFF.

The CDR3 coding sequence is TGTGCCAGCAGCCCACAACTAGCCCCAGATACGCAGTATTTT. As protein: CASSPQLAPDTQYF. J is TRBJ2-3 and V is TRBV12-3 or TRBV12-4; a possible D gene is TRBD2 (6 bases). The CDR3 is 14 amino acids. Between the trimmed V and J ends, which lost 6 bases and 4 bases, there was a span of 14 bases.

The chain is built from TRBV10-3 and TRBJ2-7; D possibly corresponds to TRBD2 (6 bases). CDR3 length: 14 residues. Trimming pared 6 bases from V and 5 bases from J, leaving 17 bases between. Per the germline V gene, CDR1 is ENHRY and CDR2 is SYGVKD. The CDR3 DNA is TGTGCCATCAGGCCGACTAGTTCGTCCCACGAGCAGTACTTC. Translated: CAIRPTSSSHEQYF.

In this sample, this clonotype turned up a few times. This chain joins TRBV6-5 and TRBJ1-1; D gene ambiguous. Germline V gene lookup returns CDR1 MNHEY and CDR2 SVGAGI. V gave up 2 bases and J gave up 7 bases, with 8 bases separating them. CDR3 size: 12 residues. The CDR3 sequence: CASSYVPGEAFF. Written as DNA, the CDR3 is TGTGCCAGCAGTTACGTCCCCGGTGAAGCTTTCTTT.